This entry lists 26 T cell receptor beta chains sequenced from one sample in a study of blood T cell repertoires in COVID-19 (dated by TCRdb to about 2020). The protocol used for the library was the immunoSEQ multiplex PCR assay. In its TCRdb copy, this immuneACCESS table keeps in-frame sequences only and misses some clones. Where compared with another copy, unresolved V genes explain less than half of these, and the others have no known cause. For this sample there are 150,000 to 200,000 clones; approximately 82% appear just once. The ten largest clones take up over 20% of the sample. Source material: peripheral blood. These TCRs come from a woman of 80 years or more with acute or convalescent COVID-19.

The V call is TRBV12-3 or TRBV12-4, the J call TRBJ1-2; 8 bases fit TRBD1. CDR3 length: 13 residues. With V trimmed by 8 bases and J by 5 bases, 7 bases remained unmatched. CDR3 amino acids: CASASTGEYGYTF. CDR3 in DNA: TGTGCCAGCGCATCGACAGGGGAATATGGCTACACCTTC.

DNA for the CDR3: TGTGCCAGCAGCCAAAGTACAGGGGGGAATGAGCAGTTCTTC. Protein product: CASSQSTGGNEQFF. The V call is TRBV3-1 (or the pseudogene TRBV3-2), the J call TRBJ2-1; 8 nucleotides agree with TRBD1. Germline V gives CDR1 LGHDT, CDR2 YNNKEL (reference sequence). The V gene end was trimmed by 2 bases and the J gene end by 7 bases; junction bases not matched to a gene: 4. This CDR3 has 14 residues.

The sample holds one count of this clone. The chain links TRBV7-2 to TRBJ2-1, with 9 bases fitting TRBD2. The junction had 5 bases not matched to a gene; V was cut back by 4 bases and J by 4 bases. CDR3 length: 15 amino acids. Looked up from germline, CDR1 is SGHTA and CDR2 is FQGNSA. DNA for the CDR3: TGTGCCAGCAGCTCCGTAGCGGGAGCTTACAATGAGCAGTTCTTC. The encoded protein is CASSSVAGAYNEQFF.

The CDR3 loop reads CASSFKGQGMEKLFF. The DNA for the CDR3 is TGTGCCAGCAGCTTTAAGGGCCAGGGGATGGAAAAACTGTTTTTT. The chain joins TRBV5-5 to TRBJ1-4; weak D call: TRBD1 (6 bases). The germline V and J ends were trimmed by 2 bases and 8 bases, with 16 bases remaining between them. In germline, CDR1 is SGHKS, CDR2 YYEKEE (reference sequence). The CDR3 consists of 15 residues.

On this clone: A much larger clone lies one base from this, so it may be a read error. This sample includes further DNA sequences coding for the same CDR3. The chain couples TRBV5-6 to TRBJ2-1; D is possibly TRBD1 (6 bases). The CDR3 is 15 residues long. Germline V CDR1 and CDR2: SGHDT, YYEEEE. Between the trimmed V and J ends, which lost 2 bases and 0 bases, there was a span of 9 bases. The CDR3 is CASSLGGSSYNEQFF. CDR3 DNA: TGTGCCAGCAGCTTAGGGGGTAGCTCCTACAATGAGCAGTTCTTC.

Here the CDR3 DNA reads TGTGCCAGCAGCTTACAACTAGCGGGCACAGATACGCAGTATTTT. Its protein is CASSLQLAGTDTQYF. V and J are TRBV11-2 and TRBJ2-3; 8 bases are shared with TRBD2. Germline loops: CDR1 SGHAT, CDR2 FQNNGV. The junction had 2 bases not matched to a gene; V was cut back by 2 bases and J by 1 base. The CDR3 has 15 residues.

This clone was detected only once. V and J are TRBV7-2 and TRBJ2-7; no definite D call. Trimming took 2 bases from V and 6 from J, leaving 17 bases between them. In germline, CDR1 is SGHTA, CDR2 FQGNSA. This CDR3 spans 15 amino acids. This CDR3 reads CASSLSPFPSSEQYF. The CDR3 nucleotides read TGTGCCAGCAGCTTATCCCCCTTCCCCTCTTCCGAGCAGTACTTC.

The chain is built from TRBV7-6 and TRBJ2-6; 13 nucleotides align to TRBD2. V dropped 5 bases and J dropped 4; count of bases not matched to a gene: 8. The CDR3 covers 18 residues. CDR1 and CDR2 from the germline V gene are SGHVS and FNYEAQ. In DNA, the CDR3 is TGTGCCAGCAGCGGGGGACTAGCGGGATCTTCCGGGGCCAACGTCCTGACTTTC. It encodes CASSGGLAGSSGANVLTF.

The genes are TRBV2 and TRBJ2-1; no clear D gene. V lost 3 bases, J lost 7 bases, and 13 bases lay in between. Germline CDR1 SNHLY, CDR2 FYNNEI. There are 14 residues in the CDR3. CDR3 region: CASSDLTPGNEQFF. In DNA form, the CDR3 reads TGTGCCAGCAGTGACCTTACCCCGGGTAATGAGCAGTTCTTC. The variable domain in full, with the rest retrieved from reference TRBV2 and TRBJ2-1, is EPEVTQTPSHQVTQMGQEVILRCVPISNHLYFYWYRQILGQKVEFLVSFYNNEISEKSEIFDDQFSVERPDGSNFTLKIRSTKLEDSAMYFCASSDLTPGNEQFFGPGTRLTVL.

This sequence joins TRBV18 and TRBJ2-1, with TRBD2 matching 12 bases. The CDR3 has 15 residues. Germline V CDR1 and CDR2: KGHSH, LQKENI. V shed 3 bases, J shed 8 bases, and the junction held 5 bases outside the gene matches. The CDR3 spells CASSPTSGRRDEQFF. Written as DNA, the CDR3 is TGTGCCAGCTCACCGACTAGCGGGAGACGTGATGAGCAGTTCTTC.

V usage is TRBV18 and J usage is TRBJ2-1, with 9 bases that match TRBD2. The V and J ends lost 4 bases and 5 bases, in that order; junction bases with no gene match: 9. This CDR3 is 16 amino acids long. The germline CDR1 and CDR2 sequences are KGHSH and LQKENI. CDR3 sequence reads: CASSRALAGWDNEQFF. The CDR3 DNA is TGTGCCAGCTCACGCGCACTAGCGGGCTGGGACAATGAGCAGTTCTTC. The variable domain in full, with the rest retrieved from reference TRBV18 and TRBJ2-1, is NAGVMQNPRHLVRRRGQEARLRCSPMKGHSHVYWYRQLPEEGLKFMVYLQKENIIDESGMPKERFSAEFPKEGPSILRIQQVVRGDSAAYFCASSRALAGWDNEQFFGPGTRLTVL.

The gene calls are TRBV6-2 or TRBV6-3 and TRBJ2-5, with 11 bases that match TRBD2. The trim removed 6 bases at V and 4 bases at J, leaving 16 bases unmatched. This CDR3 region has 18 residues. Germline values: CDR1 MNHEY, CDR2 SVGEGT. The CDR3 DNA reads as TGTGCCAGCAGCGCATACGCTACGATGACTAGCGGGATAGAGACCCAGTACTTC. Translation gives CASSAYATMTSGIETQYF.

The CDR3 DNA is TGTGCCTGGAGTGTACAGGGGGCGGGTGGCTACACCTTC. Its protein product is CAWSVQGAGGYTF. V gene TRBV30 combines with J gene TRBJ1-2; 9 bases line up with TRBD1. V lost 0 bases, J lost 7 bases, and 3 bases stayed unmatched. Germline V CDR1 and CDR2: GTSNPN, SVGIG (reference sequence). This CDR3 has 13 amino acids.

The chain uses TRBV5-1 and TRBJ2-1, with D perhaps TRBD2 (5 bases). This CDR3 region has 12 residues. Trimming left V 0 bases short and J 10 bases short, with 8 bases between. Germline CDR1 and CDR2: SGHRS and YFSETQ. The CDR3 loop is CASSLVGKEQFF. DNA of the CDR3: TGCGCCAGCAGCTTGGTCGGGAAAGAGCAGTTCTTC.

This clone was observed many times. The chain has TRBV27 and TRBJ2-3; D not resolved. The CDR3 is made up of 15 amino acids. Germline lookup yields CDR1 MNHEY and CDR2 SMNVEV (reference sequence). Trimming took off 4 bases at V and 0 bases at J, with 11 bases between the two ends. The CDR3 DNA sequence: TGTGCCAGCAGTTCCTTAGGCGGTAGCACAGATACGCAGTATTTT. Translation gives CASSSLGGSTDTQYF.

This clone turned up a few times. The chain joins TRBV27 to TRBJ2-5; 7 nucleotides align to TRBD2. CDR1 and CDR2 (germline): MNHEY, SMNVEV (reference sequence). V gave up 6 bases and J gave up 5 bases; unmatched junction bases: 18. The CDR3 has 17 amino acids. The CDR3 is CASRPYLARESGETQYF. CDR3 sequence (DNA): TGTGCCAGCAGGCCCTATTTGGCGCGGGAGAGCGGGGAGACCCAGTACTTC.

The gene calls are TRBV9 and TRBJ2-1, with unresolved D. The germline V gene encodes CDR1 SGDLS and CDR2 YYNGEE. This CDR3 is 12 amino acids long. The V end lost 3 bases, the J end lost 3 bases, and 4 bases lay between the germline ends. This chain's CDR3 is CASSAFYNEQFF. CDR3 sequence (DNA): TGTGCCAGCAGCGCGTTCTACAATGAGCAGTTCTTC.

V usage is TRBV5-1 and J usage is TRBJ2-7; 8 bases map to TRBD2. The germline V gene encodes CDR1 SGHRS and CDR2 YFSETQ. The CDR3 extends over 15 amino acids. The J segment lost 5 bases and the V segment lost 3 bases, leaving 10 bases of the junction unmatched. The CDR3 reads CASSSPGGGTDEQYF. As DNA, the CDR3 is TGCGCCAGCAGCTCCCCGGGGGGGGGCACGGACGAGCAGTACTTC.

This clone was picked up a small number of times. The chain combines TRBV7-2 with TRBJ1-3; D unresolved. Germline V CDR1 and CDR2: SGHTA, FQGNSA. CDR3 size: 15 residues. The V end lost 4 bases, the J end lost 0 bases, and 10 bases lay between the germline ends. For the CDR3, the DNA is TGTGCCAGCAGCTCACAATTAATCTCTGGAAACACCATATATTTT. As protein: CASSSQLISGNTIYF.

This chain connects TRBV2 to TRBJ2-1, with 8 bases identical to TRBD1. Germline V gene lookup returns CDR1 SNHLY and CDR2 FYNNEI. This CDR3 has 18 amino acids. V lost 6 bases and J lost 0; bases outside the gene matches: 13. CDR3 region: CASSENDRGLSSYNEQFF. CDR3 nucleotides: TGTGCCAGCAGCGAAAATGACAGGGGTTTAAGCTCCTACAATGAGCAGTTCTTC.

CDR3 residues: CASSLGMTGATDTQYF. The CDR3 bases are TGTGCCAGCAGCTTGGGGATGACAGGGGCAACAGATACGCAGTATTTT. The chain joins TRBV5-5 to TRBJ2-3, with TRBD1 matching 8 bases. The CDR3 runs to 16 residues. J gave up 3 bases and V 0 bases, and 6 bases lay outside the gene matches. CDR1 and CDR2 (germline): SGHKS, YYEKEE (reference sequence).

In this sample, this clone turned up once. The V call is TRBV7-8, the J call TRBJ2-6; D unclear. Trimming left V 4 bases short and J 4 bases short, with 14 bases between. Germline loops: CDR1 SGHVS, CDR2 FQNEAQ. The CDR3 contains 16 residues. The CDR3 loop is CASSSYRPRGANVLTF. The DNA of the CDR3 is TGTGCCAGCAGCTCTTACCGGCCCAGGGGGGCCAACGTCCTGACTTTC.

This chain links TRBV30 with TRBJ2-7, with 7 bases aligning to TRBD1. Germline values: CDR1 GTSNPN, CDR2 SVGIG (reference sequence). This CDR3 comprises 13 residues. The V and J ends lost 2 bases and 4 bases, in that order; junction bases with no gene match: 5. CDR3 sequence: CAWSMGQPYEQYF. CDR3 sequence (DNA): TGTGCCTGGAGTATGGGACAGCCTTACGAGCAGTACTTC.

The V call is TRBV18, the J call TRBJ2-1, with TRBD2 matching over 10 bases. The CDR3 totals 16 residues. Germline V lookup: CDR1 KGHSH, CDR2 LQKENI. J gave up 5 bases and V 1 base, and 5 bases lay outside the gene matches. The CDR3, as DNA: TGTGCCAGCTCACCACTAGGACTAGCGGTAGACAATGAGCAGTTCTTC. Translation: CASSPLGLAVDNEQFF. The full variable domain, with the rest looked up from reference TRBV18 and TRBJ2-1, is NAGVMQNPRHLVRRRGQEARLRCSPMKGHSHVYWYRQLPEEGLKFMVYLQKENIIDESGMPKERFSAEFPKEGPSILRIQQVVRGDSAAYFCASSPLGLAVDNEQFFGPGTRLTVL.

The J gene is TRBJ2-3, the V gene TRBV6-2 or TRBV6-3; 11 bases match TRBD2. The CDR3 runs to 15 residues. Trimming took 5 bases from V and 14 from J; bases not matched to a gene: 15. Per germline, CDR1 MNHEY and CDR2 SVGEGT. CDR3 nucleotide sequence: TGTGCCAGCAGTCCCGAGGGACTAGCGGCGCTAATTGCGTATTTT. The encoded protein is CASSPEGLAALIAYF.

V gene TRBV5-1 combines with J gene TRBJ2-7, with 9 bases lining up with TRBD1. The germline V gene encodes CDR1 SGHRS and CDR2 YFSETQ. V lost 4 bases and J lost 3; bases outside the gene matches: 8. The CDR3 consists of 15 residues. The DNA for the CDR3 is TGCGCCAGCAGCCCGGACAGGGGAGGAGGCTACGAGCAGTACTTC. Translating it yields CASSPDRGGGYEQYF.